These 6 T cell receptor beta chains share one sample of origin, sequenced in a study of blood T cell repertoires in COVID-19. Method: immunoSEQ multiplex PCR; TCRdb's copy keeps in-frame clones and lacks some. Among about 54,000 clones listed, roughly 79% were seen once. The sample comprised peripheral blood. The receptors were sampled from a woman in her sixties or seventies with acute or convalescent COVID-19.

V gene TRBV7-9 combines with J gene TRBJ2-3; 8 nucleotides line up with TRBD2. In germline, CDR1 is SEHNR, CDR2 FQNEAQ (reference sequence). The CDR3 runs 15 residues. The V gene end was trimmed by 8 bases and the J gene end by 2 bases; junction bases not matched to a gene: 9. This chain's CDR3 is CASPLAEGLTDTQYF. The DNA of the CDR3 is TGTGCCAGCCCACTAGCGGAGGGGCTCACAGATACGCAGTATTTT.

This chain joins TRBV9 and TRBJ2-5; 8 bases align to TRBD1. Losses at the gene ends were 3 bases for V and 4 bases for J; bases not matched to a gene: 5. In germline, CDR1 is SGDLS, CDR2 YYNGEE. The CDR3 runs to 14 residues. This CDR3 reads CASSADRGGETQYF. Written as DNA, the CDR3 is TGTGCCAGCAGCGCCGACAGGGGAGGAGAGACCCAGTACTTC.

V gene TRBV4-1 combines with J gene TRBJ1-2; TRBD1 aligns across 7 bases. V was clipped by 2 bases and J by 5 bases; unmatched bases: 2. Germline CDR1 and CDR2: MGHRA and YSYEKL. This CDR3 is built from 13 residues. The CDR3 loop is CASSQLTGYGYTF. As DNA, the CDR3 is TGCGCCAGCAGCCAACTGACAGGGTATGGCTACACCTTC.

The sample holds a few counts of this clone. The J gene is TRBJ2-1, the V gene TRBV27; D remains ambiguous. Per germline, CDR1 MNHEY and CDR2 SMNVEV (reference sequence). The CDR3 length is 12 residues. The ends were cut back, 2 bases at V and 6 bases at J, with 5 bases in the middle. The CDR3 DNA reads TGTGCCAGCAGTTTAGTCGGCAATGAGCAGTTCTTC. This codes for CASSLVGNEQFF.

This clone has only one observation. CDR3 sequence: CASSLPGQIRGELFF. CDR3 DNA: TGTGCCAGCAGCTTACCGGGTCAGATTCGAGGGGAGCTGTTTTTT. This rearrangement joins TRBV5-5 to TRBJ2-2, with unresolved D. The V gene lost 2 bases and the J gene lost 8 bases, with 16 bases spanning the gap. This CDR3 is 15 amino acids long. The V gene's germline CDR1 is SGHKS and CDR2 YYEKEE (reference sequence).

The CDR3 sequence: CSIQGAWDQPQHF. CDR3 bases: TGCAGTATTCAGGGGGCGTGGGATCAGCCCCAGCATTTT. The chain joins TRBV29-1 to TRBJ1-5; TRBD1 matches at 8 bases. This CDR3 has 13 residues. Germline assignment: CDR1 SQVTM and CDR2 ANQGSEA.